The next 19 T cell receptor beta chains were all read from a single sample in a study of human T cells and chemical hapten exposure. TCRdb independently ran MiXCR on the RACE reads; one entry per CDR3 protein. The sample holds about 100,000 distinct CDR3 sequences, 10% seen once. Time point given: patch test 1, 2 weeks after DPC sensitization. The treatment denotes: therapeutic diphenylcyclopropenone sensitization with weekly scalp DPC. Material: whole blood, obtained in connection with sensitization to the hapten diphenylcyclopropenone (DPC). These TCRs come from a middle-aged man with alopecia areata. Some clones in this sample may be carry-over from other donors' samples.

The CDR3 here is CASSLDANGHTTGGNIQYF. CDR3 nucleotide sequence: TGTGCCAGCAGCTTGGATGCTAACGGACATACGACTGGTGGCAACATTCAGTACTTC. The J gene is TRBJ2-4, the V gene TRBV7-9, with D possibly matching TRBD1 (5 bases). V was clipped by 3 bases and J by 7 bases, with 28 bases between them. The CDR3 is 19 residues long. Germline V CDR1 and CDR2: SEHNR, FQNEAQ (reference sequence). Variable domain in full (rest from reference TRBV7-9 and TRBJ2-4): DTGVSQNPRHKITKRGQNVTFRCDPISEHNRLYWYRQTLGQGPEFLTYFQNEAQLEKSRLLSDRFSAERPKGSFSTLEIQRTEQGDSAMYLCASSLDANGHTTGGNIQYFGAGTRLSVL.

The chain is built from TRBV14 and TRBJ1-2; TRBD1 matches at 8 bases. Per the germline V gene, CDR1 is SGHDN and CDR2 is FVKESK. The CDR3 length is 17 residues. The junction had 14 bases not matched to a gene; V was cut back by 1 base and J by 7 bases. The DNA of the CDR3 is TGTGCCAGCAGCCAAGCTCTGATTACAGGGGGGACCGGTGGCTACACCTTC. The encoded protein is CASSQALITGGTGGYTF.

The sample holds many counts of this clonotype. The chain combines TRBV7-2 with TRBJ2-3; a weak D match, TRBD2 (5 bases). Trimming took 6 bases from V and 5 from J, leaving 15 bases between them. The CDR3 has 14 residues. Germline lookup yields CDR1 SGHTA and CDR2 FQGNSA. CDR3 coding DNA: TGTGCCAGCAGACCGTTTGCGGGCCTAGATACGCAGTATTTT. It encodes CASRPFAGLDTQYF.

Turning to this clonotype: A read error may produce the germline difference seen at one junction end. V is TRBV6-2 or TRBV6-3 and J is TRBJ2-7, with D perhaps given as TRBD1 or TRBD2 (6 bases each). This CDR3 spans 16 amino acids. Germline V lookup: CDR1 MNHEY, CDR2 SVGEGT. CDR3 in DNA: TGTGCCAGCAGATACTCAGGTCGGGGGCGTAACAACGAGCAGTACTTC. Amino acid sequence: CASRYSGRGRNNEQYF.

This clonotype was counted at least ten times. The rearrangement uses TRBV12-3 or TRBV12-4 and TRBJ1-5, with D perhaps matching TRBD1 (5 bases). V was pared by 6 bases and J by 1 base, with 10 bases between. This CDR3 is built from 14 residues. Written as DNA, the CDR3 is TGTGCCAGCAGCCTGGGGCACAGCAATCAGCCCCAGCATTTT. This codes for CASSLGHSNQPQHF.

This clonotype was observed a handful of times. The chain employs TRBV6-5 and TRBJ1-3, with a tentative D call TRBD1 (5 bases). Germline lookup yields CDR1 MNHEY and CDR2 SVGAGI. V was clipped by 7 bases and J by 0 bases, with 13 bases between them. The CDR3 extends over 15 amino acids. Written as DNA, the CDR3 is TGTGCCAGCACCGATACAGGCTCCTCTGGAAACACCATATATTTT. Translated, it gives CASTDTGSSGNTIYF.

The CDR3 is CASSYETSFPKNIQYF. DNA of the CDR3: TGTGCCAGCAGTTACGAGACTAGTTTCCCCAAAAACATTCAGTACTTC. The chain links TRBV6-2 or TRBV6-3 to TRBJ2-4; weak D call: TRBD2 (6 bases). This CDR3 spans 16 amino acids. The V end lost 2 bases, the J end lost 2 bases, and 13 bases lay between the germline ends. The germline gives CDR1 MNHEY, CDR2 SVGEGT.

This chain joins TRBV29-1 and TRBJ1-2; 7 bases map to TRBD1. V shed 2 bases, J shed 6 bases, and the junction held 3 bases outside the gene matches. This CDR3 has 12 amino acids. Germline V lookup: CDR1 SQVTM, CDR2 ANQGSEA. In DNA, the CDR3 is TGCAGCGTTGAAAGGCAGGGGGATGGCTACACCTTC. Its translation: CSVERQGDGYTF.

This clonotype occurred many times. The CDR3 spells CASSPGGVDTQYF. In DNA, the CDR3 is TGCGCCAGCAGCCCAGGGGGCGTAGATACGCAGTATTTT. V gene TRBV5-1 combines with J gene TRBJ2-3, with 8 nucleotides matching TRBD1. CDR1 and CDR2 from the germline V gene are SGHRS and YFSETQ. With V trimmed by 4 bases and J by 5 bases, 3 bases remained unmatched. CDR3 length: 13 amino acids.

This clonotype was detected ten times or more. This rearrangement joins TRBV29-1 to TRBJ1-3, with no clear D. V lost 7 bases to trimming and J lost 0 bases, with 10 bases between them. The germline V gene encodes CDR1 SQVTM and CDR2 ANQGSEA. The CDR3 consists of 13 residues. CDR3 sequence (DNA): TGCAGCGCCGTATCCCACTCTGGAAACACCATATATTTT. Protein product: CSAVSHSGNTIYF. Looking up the rest from reference TRBV29-1 and TRBJ1-3 gives the full variable domain: SAVISQKPSRDICQRGTSLTIQCQVDSQVTMMFWYRQQPGQSLTLIATANQGSEATYESGFVIDKFPISRPNLTFSTLTVSNMSPEDSSIYLCSAVSHSGNTIYFGEGSWLTVV.

This clonotype came up a few times. The chain combines TRBV7-6 with TRBJ2-2; D is unclear. V lost 5 bases and J 5 bases, leaving 9 bases between the germline ends. CDR3 length equals 13 residues. Germline-derived CDR1 and CDR2 are SGHVS and FNYEAQ. The CDR3 sequence is CASSLEWTGELFF. The CDR3 DNA is TGTGCCAGCAGCCTCGAGTGGACCGGGGAGCTGTTTTTT.

This clonotype was counted only a few times. This chain uses TRBV4-2 with TRBJ2-3, with 10 bases identical to TRBD2. J lost 3 bases, V lost 8 bases, and 11 bases had no gene match. Germline V gene data show CDR1 as LGHNA and CDR2 as YNFKEQ. This CDR3 has 16 residues. The CDR3 reads CASRRGAGGPTDTQYF. The CDR3 bases are TGTGCCAGCCGCCGGGGAGCGGGAGGGCCAACAGATACGCAGTATTTT.

The chain joins TRBV10-3 to TRBJ2-2, with D perhaps matching TRBD1 or TRBD2 (7 bases each). This CDR3 is built from 14 residues. Trimming took 10 bases from V and 8 from J, leaving 20 bases between them. CDR1 is ENHRY and CDR2 is SYGVKD in the germline V gene. The CDR3 here is CATRQGGDPGELFF. In DNA, the CDR3 is TGTGCCACCCGACAGGGAGGGGACCCGGGGGAGCTGTTTTTT.

The rearrangement links TRBV4-2 to TRBJ2-2; the match to TRBD2 covers 8 bases. V shed 2 bases and J 6 bases; nucleotides not matched to a gene: 11. This CDR3 is 17 amino acids long. CDR1 and CDR2 from the germline V gene are LGHNA and YNFKEQ. The DNA for the CDR3 is TGTGCCAGCAGCCAACCTGCCGCAGCGGGAGATTCCGGGGAGCTGTTTTTT. It codes for CASSQPAAAGDSGELFF.

This clonotype was counted a few times. J is TRBJ2-7 and V is TRBV7-2, with a weak D call TRBD2 (5 bases). V dropped 0 bases and J dropped 0 bases, with 6 bases sitting between them. CDR1 SGHTA and CDR2 FQGNSA come from the germline V gene. The CDR3 consists of 14 residues. The CDR3 sequence: CASSLASDSYEQYF. CDR3 in DNA: TGTGCCAGCAGCTTAGCTAGCGACTCCTACGAGCAGTACTTC.

This clonotype was counted a few times. The chain employs TRBV9 and TRBJ1-2, with TRBD1 matching 7 bases. Germline loops: CDR1 SGDLS, CDR2 YYNGEE. With V trimmed by 4 bases and J by 3 bases, 24 bases remained unmatched. This CDR3 has 20 amino acids. CDR3 sequence (DNA): TGTGCCAGCAGCCACCGACAGGGCCAAGACACTCCGGGGCTATACTATGGCTACACCTTC. Translation gives CASSHRQGQDTPGLYYGYTF. Full variable domain (missing parts from reference TRBV9 and TRBJ1-2): DSGVTQTPKHLITATGQRVTLRCSPRSGDLSVYWYQQSLDQGLQFLIQYYNGEERAKGNILERFSAQQFPDLHSELNLSSLELGDSALYFCASSHRQGQDTPGLYYGYTFGSGTRLTVV.

This chain links TRBV6-5 with TRBJ2-7, with 9 bases that match TRBD1. Trimming took 6 bases from V and 4 from J; bases not matched to a gene: 7. Germline V gene sequence: CDR1 MNHEY, CDR2 SVGAGI. CDR3 length: 14 amino acids. CDR3 protein: CASRLQGANYEQYF. In nucleotides, the CDR3 is TGTGCCAGCAGACTACAGGGGGCAAATTACGAGCAGTACTTC.

This clonotype was observed a few times. The chain carries TRBV18 and TRBJ2-5, with unresolved D. Germline V gives CDR1 KGHSH, CDR2 LQKENI. The CDR3 loop spans 16 amino acids. V was trimmed by 0 bases and J by 2 bases, leaving 13 bases between them. CDR3 nucleotide sequence: TGTGCCAGCTCACCACCGACCTCCGTAGGGCAAGAGACCCAGTACTTC. This codes for CASSPPTSVGQETQYF.

The chain combines TRBV29-1 with TRBJ1-2; TRBD1 agrees at 7 bases. The V gene end was trimmed by 7 bases and the J gene end by 7 bases; junction bases not matched to a gene: 6. The CDR3 has 11 amino acids. Germline CDR1 reads SQVTM; CDR2 reads ANQGSEA. The CDR3 DNA follows: TGCAGCGCCACAGGGGCCCGTGGCTACACCTTC. It codes for CSATGARGYTF.